Listed here are 20 T cell receptor beta chains from one sample, sequenced in a study of T cell clusters in autoimmune cytopenias. TRB rearrangements were amplified by touch-down multiplex PCR with mixed TRB-A/B primers. TCRdb re-called the multiplex PCR reads; one entry per CDR3 protein, DNA not given. This table holds 7,000 or so distinct CDR3 sequences. About 39,000 genome equivalents of blood DNA were amplified for TRB. This sample also belongs to another study, concerning T cell repertoires in aging, cancer and after chemotherapy.

Material for sequencing was peripheral blood. The receptors here all came from a human donor in good health.

This chain links TRBV18 with TRBJ2-6; with no DNA, the TCRdb D assignment of TRBD1 cannot be verified. This CDR3 has 17 amino acids. Germline V gene sequence: CDR1 KGHSH, CDR2 LQKENI. The CDR3 is CASSYRQGMDGANVLTF.

This chain links TRBV7-9 with TRBJ2-5. CDR3 length: 14 amino acids. Germline-derived CDR1 and CDR2 are SEHNR and FQNEAQ (reference sequence). The CDR3 here is CASSRSGSLETQYF.

According to its frequency, this clonotype is medium-sized. The chain is built from TRBV19 and TRBJ2-5; as DNA is missing, the TRBD1 call by TCRdb cannot be tested. The CDR3 length is 17 residues. Germline V gene lookup returns CDR1 LNHDA and CDR2 SQIVND (reference sequence). The CDR3 loop reads CASSINPYRISPETQYF.

This sequence joins TRBV11-1 and TRBJ2-7; the TCRdb call, TRBD1, lacks DNA for checking. Looked up from germline, CDR1 is SGHAT and CDR2 is FQDESV (reference sequence). This CDR3 has 14 residues. The CDR3: CASSARGQTYEQYF.

The chain employs TRBV6-1 and TRBJ1-4; checking the TCRdb D call of TRBD1 is not possible without DNA. There are 15 residues in the CDR3. Germline V gene lookup returns CDR1 MNHNS and CDR2 SASEGT. CDR3 protein: CASSPWVWSNEKLFF.

This chain's CDR3 is CASKVGGSYNEQFF. V gene TRBV6-1 combines with J gene TRBJ2-1; the D call from TCRdb, TRBD1, cannot be confirmed without DNA. This CDR3 is built from 14 residues. Per germline, CDR1 MNHNS and CDR2 SASEGT.

The rearrangement links TRBV10-3 to TRBJ2-2; lacking DNA, the TRBD1 call made by TCRdb goes unchecked. CDR1 ENHRY and CDR2 SYGVKD come from the germline V gene. This CDR3 region has 13 residues. CDR3 protein: CAIKGDPVGELFF.

CDR3 in amino acids: CATKRLDYGYTF. J is TRBJ1-2 and V is TRBV6-5. The CDR3 loop spans 12 amino acids. The germline gives CDR1 MNHEY, CDR2 SVGAGI.

This sequence joins TRBV11-1 and TRBJ2-3. The CDR3 loop spans 14 amino acids. Per germline, CDR1 SGHAT and CDR2 FQDESV (reference sequence). CDR3 amino acids: CASSLGLLTDTQYF.

This clonotype is deemed medium-sized (0.01 to 0.1%) by its frequency. This chain joins TRBV30 and TRBJ2-5. This CDR3 contains 15 residues. Germline values: CDR1 GTSNPN, CDR2 SVGIG (reference sequence). The CDR3 reads CAWSEETQYQETQYF.

By frequency, this clonotype registers medium-sized. The V and J genes are TRBV19 and TRBJ1-5; without DNA, the TCRdb call of TRBD1 cannot be checked. Germline V gene sequence: CDR1 LNHDA, CDR2 SQIVND (reference sequence). This CDR3 region has 14 residues. The CDR3 is CASSEGDRIEPQHF.

This sequence joins TRBV19 and TRBJ1-1. Germline CDR1 and CDR2: LNHDA and SQIVND (reference sequence). The CDR3 is 15 amino acids. The CDR3 sequence is CASSDLGSPGLEAFF.

The rearrangement links TRBV7-4 to TRBJ1-1. Germline CDR1 and CDR2: SGHVT and SQSDAQ. The CDR3 totals 15 residues. The CDR3 is CASSFAGPVNTEAFF. Full variable domain (outside the CDR3, taken from reference TRBV7-4 and TRBJ1-1): GAGVSQSPRYKVAKRGRDVALRCDSISGHVTLYWYRQTLGQGSEVLTYSQSDAQRDKSGRPSGRFSAERPERSVSTLKIQRTEQGDSAVYLCASSFAGPVNTEAFFGQGTRLTVV.

The chain carries TRBV5-6 and TRBJ2-1; no DNA is available, so the TRBD2 call from TCRdb remains unchecked. Germline lookup yields CDR1 SGHDT and CDR2 YYEEEE. The CDR3 length is 15 residues. CDR3 in amino acids: CASSLGSGRGNEQFF.

According to its frequency, this clonotype is medium-sized. This rearrangement joins TRBV15 to TRBJ2-7. The CDR3 runs to 13 residues. The germline V gene encodes CDR1 LNHNV and CDR2 YYDKDF (reference sequence). CDR3 loop: CATSSRKVDEQYF.

The chain carries TRBV27 and TRBJ2-5; TCRdb designates TRBD1, a call that cannot be tested without DNA. The CDR3 consists of 14 residues. Germline V lookup: CDR1 MNHEY, CDR2 SMNVEV (reference sequence). The CDR3 reads CASSFRGNQETQYF.

The chain carries TRBV10-2 and TRBJ2-2. The CDR3 totals 14 residues. The germline V gene encodes CDR1 WSHSY and CDR2 SAAADI. CDR3 amino acids: CASSEWFGTGELFF.

The chain recombines TRBV19 with TRBJ1-2. CDR1 is LNHDA, CDR2 SQIVND, per germline (reference sequence). The CDR3 has 13 residues. The CDR3 protein is CACGERASGGYTF.

The chain uses TRBV19 and TRBJ1-1; TCRdb's D call of TRBD1 is untestable without DNA. The CDR3 covers 16 residues. Germline V gives CDR1 LNHDA, CDR2 SQIVND (reference sequence). CDR3 amino acids: CASSPGQGRWSVEAFF.

In terms of frequency, this clonotype is medium-sized (0.01 to 0.1%). The CDR3 protein is CASSYPGQDNTEAFF. The chain carries TRBV6-5 and TRBJ1-1; TCRdb's D gene call, TRBD1, goes unchecked for lack of DNA. The CDR3 runs 15 residues. The germline gives CDR1 MNHEY, CDR2 SVGAGI.